The subject of this entry is one T cell receptor (beta chain). This entry belongs to a study of blood T cell repertoires in COVID-19. Study background: Sample material is recorded as cDNA or gDNA derived from T cells, B-cell-depleted T cells, or PBMCs.

Per the germline V gene, CDR1 is LNHDA and CDR2 is SQIVND (reference sequence). The V end was cut by 11 bases, the J end by 7 bases, with 17 bases between. The CDR3 runs to 13 residues. Clones were read by immunoSEQ multiplex PCR, and TCRdb kept only the in-frame ones, dropping some. The sample lists about 130,000 clones, 80% to 95% occurring once. Sequencing was performed on peripheral blood. This sequence was found in a man aged 50 to 60 with COVID-19, enrolled during active disease. This sequence joins TRBV19 and TRBJ2-2; D is unclear. For the CDR3, the DNA is TGTGCCCCCCATCGGGTGGTAGGCGGGGAGCTGTTTTTT. As protein: CAPHRVVGGELFF.